This T cell receptor beta chain was captured by sequencing in a study of shared clonotypes between healthy human individuals. Notes on the study in general: Memory subsets generally showed lower estimated richness than naive subsets. Although depth was large, rarefaction showed that sequencing of the sorted subsets was incomplete.

V dropped 3 bases and J dropped 2 bases, with 9 bases sitting between them. Germline CDR1 KGHSH, CDR2 LQKENI. This CDR3 spans 14 amino acids. Sequencing used immunoSEQ multiplex PCR; TCRdb keeps in-frame clones, though not all of them. The sample comprises about 1.5 million clones, about 96% of which are singletons, and approximately 1% rests with the top ten. With regard to this clone: Its antigen is unidentified.

This chain uses TRBV18 with TRBJ2-3; D call uncertain. The sequenced sample consisted of naive CD4+ T cells sorted from blood. As for subset: CD45RA+ positively selected. The sequence came from a man aged 25 to 40 in good health. This chain's CDR3 is CASSPDTTTDTQYF. The CDR3 bases are TGTGCCAGCTCACCGGATACGACCACAGATACGCAGTATTTT.